This TCR beta chain was recorded in a study of cytomegalovirus exposure and HLA in healthy donors. Points from the study as a whole: In a later analysis, DRB1 alleles had the most associated TCRs; HLA-C alleles the fewest. An analysis done earlier found most TCR beta V segments productive about 87% or about 30% of the time. Analysis was carried out at a later point, and it linked a missense DCLRE1C variant to TCR beta V- and J-gene trimming. Another analysis was done later, and it associated 17,000 or so TCR beta sequences with HLA alleles at 0.05 false discovery rate.

Regarding this clone: Its cognate antigen is unknown.

Use of 60 Vbeta and 13 Jbeta primers characterized the PCR. Method: immunoSEQ multiplex PCR; TCRdb's copy keeps in-frame clones and lacks some. The sample's table shows about 88,000 clones. The germline V gene encodes CDR1 LNHDA and CDR2 SQIVND (reference sequence). V was cut by 7 bases and J by 6 bases, with 23 bases left in between. CDR3 length: 16 residues. The sample taken for sequencing was PBMCs. This sequence joins TRBV19 and TRBJ2-3, with a weak D call TRBD1 (8 bases). The sequence came from a girl under 18 in good health and CMV-seropositive. The CDR3 reads CASTALQGEGADTQYF. CDR3 DNA sequence: TGTGCCAGTACTGCATTACAGGGGGAGGGTGCTGATACGCAGTATTTT. The full variable domain, completed using reference TRBV19 and TRBJ2-3, is DGGITQSPKYLFRKEGQNVTLSCEQNLNHDAMYWYRQDPGQGLRLIYYSQIVNDFQKGDIAEGYSVSREKKESFPLTVTSAQKNPTAFYLCASTALQGEGADTQYFGPGTRLTVL.